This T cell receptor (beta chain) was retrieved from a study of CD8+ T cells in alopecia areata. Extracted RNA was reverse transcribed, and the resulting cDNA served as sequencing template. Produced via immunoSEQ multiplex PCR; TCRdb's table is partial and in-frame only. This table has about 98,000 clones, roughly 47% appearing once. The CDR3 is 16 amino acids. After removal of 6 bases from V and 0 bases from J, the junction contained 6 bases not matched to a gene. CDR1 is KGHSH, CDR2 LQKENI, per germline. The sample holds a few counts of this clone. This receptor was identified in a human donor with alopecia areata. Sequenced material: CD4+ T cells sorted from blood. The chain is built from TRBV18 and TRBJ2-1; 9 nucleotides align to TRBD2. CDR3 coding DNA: TGTGCCAGCTCCACTGAGACTAGCGGCTCCTACAATGAGCAGTTCTTC. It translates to CASSTETSGSYNEQFF.